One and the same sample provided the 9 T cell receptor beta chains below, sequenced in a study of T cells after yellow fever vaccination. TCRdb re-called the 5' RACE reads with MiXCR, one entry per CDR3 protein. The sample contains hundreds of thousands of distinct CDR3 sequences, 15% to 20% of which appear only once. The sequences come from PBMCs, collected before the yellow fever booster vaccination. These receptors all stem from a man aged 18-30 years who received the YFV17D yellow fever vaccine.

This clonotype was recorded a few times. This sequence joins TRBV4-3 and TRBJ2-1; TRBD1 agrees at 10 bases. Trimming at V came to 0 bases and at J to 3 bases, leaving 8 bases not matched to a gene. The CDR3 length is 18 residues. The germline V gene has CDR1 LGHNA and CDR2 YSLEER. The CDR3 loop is CASSQEYLGTGDYNEQFF. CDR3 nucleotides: TGCGCCAGCAGCCAAGAATACTTAGGGACAGGGGACTACAATGAGCAGTTCTTC.

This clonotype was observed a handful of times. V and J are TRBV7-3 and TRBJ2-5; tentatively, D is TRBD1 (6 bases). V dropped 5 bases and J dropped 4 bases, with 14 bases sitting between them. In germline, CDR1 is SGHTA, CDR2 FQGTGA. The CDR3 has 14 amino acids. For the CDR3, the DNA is TGTGCCAGCAGCCGAACAGGGATGGGAGAGACCCAGTACTTC. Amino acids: CASSRTGMGETQYF.

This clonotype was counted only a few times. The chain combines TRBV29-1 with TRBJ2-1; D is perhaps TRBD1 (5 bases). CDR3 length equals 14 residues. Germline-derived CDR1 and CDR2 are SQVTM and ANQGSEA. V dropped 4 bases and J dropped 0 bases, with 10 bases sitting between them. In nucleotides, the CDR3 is TGCAGCGTTGGTGGCAGGGTCTCCTACAATGAGCAGTTCTTC. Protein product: CSVGGRVSYNEQFF.

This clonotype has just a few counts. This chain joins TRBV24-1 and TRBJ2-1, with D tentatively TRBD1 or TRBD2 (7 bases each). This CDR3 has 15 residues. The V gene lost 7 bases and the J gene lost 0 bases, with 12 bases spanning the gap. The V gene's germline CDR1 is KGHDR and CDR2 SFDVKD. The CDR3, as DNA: TGTGCCACCAGCAGGGGGGGAAGCTCCTACAATGAGCAGTTCTTC. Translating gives CATSRGGSSYNEQFF.

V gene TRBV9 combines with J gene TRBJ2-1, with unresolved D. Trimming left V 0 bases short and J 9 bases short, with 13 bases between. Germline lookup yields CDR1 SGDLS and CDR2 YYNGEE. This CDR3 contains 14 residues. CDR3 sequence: CASSVGGSTAEQFF. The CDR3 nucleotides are TGTGCCAGCAGCGTAGGTGGTAGCACTGCTGAGCAGTTCTTC.

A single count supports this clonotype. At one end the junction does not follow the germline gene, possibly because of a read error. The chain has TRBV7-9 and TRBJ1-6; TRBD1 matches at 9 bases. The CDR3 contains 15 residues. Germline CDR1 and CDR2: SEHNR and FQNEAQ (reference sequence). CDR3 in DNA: TGTGGCAGCAGCTTAAGGGGACAGGGAGATTCACCCCTCCACTTT. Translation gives CGSSLRGQGDSPLHF.

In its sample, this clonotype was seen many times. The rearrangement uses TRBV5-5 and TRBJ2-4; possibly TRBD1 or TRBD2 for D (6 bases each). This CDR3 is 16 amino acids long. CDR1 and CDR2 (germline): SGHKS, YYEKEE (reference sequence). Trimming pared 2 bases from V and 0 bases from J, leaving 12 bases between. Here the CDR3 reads CASSFIGGLAKNIQYF. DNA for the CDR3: TGTGCCAGCAGCTTTATAGGGGGGTTAGCCAAAAACATTCAGTACTTC. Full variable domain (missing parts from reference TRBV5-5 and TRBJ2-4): DAGVTQSPTHLIKTRGQQVTLRCSPISGHKSVSWYQQVLGQGPQFIFQYYEKEERGRGNFPDRFSARQFPNYSSELNVNALLLGDSALYLCASSFIGGLAKNIQYFGAGTRLSVL.

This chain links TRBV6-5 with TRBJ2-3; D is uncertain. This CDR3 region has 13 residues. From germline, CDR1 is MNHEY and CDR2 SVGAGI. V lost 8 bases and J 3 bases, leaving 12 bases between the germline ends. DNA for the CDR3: TGTGCCAGCGCGAGAGTGAGGACAGATACGCAGTATTTT. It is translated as CASARVRTDTQYF.

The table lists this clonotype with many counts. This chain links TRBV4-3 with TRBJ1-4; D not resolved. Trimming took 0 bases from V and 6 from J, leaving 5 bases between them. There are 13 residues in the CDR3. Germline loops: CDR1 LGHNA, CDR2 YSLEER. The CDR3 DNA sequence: TGCGCCAGCAGCCAAGATACCCATGAAAAACTGTTTTTT. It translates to CASSQDTHEKLFF.